The clone carrying this TCR beta chain was recorded at least ten times. The antigen remains undetermined. Exclusion of a patient resulted from uncontrolled infection, other autoimmune disease, pregnancy or lactation. J was trimmed by 3 bases and V by 6 bases; bases with no gene match: 13. The V gene's germline CDR1 is LNHNV and CDR2 YYDKDF (reference sequence). This CDR3 spans 18 amino acids. Amplified TCR beta CDR3 regions derived from RNA transcripts. First-round RT-PCR with HTBI primers amplified the TCR CDR3 region. Each CDR3 protein is one row after TCRdb ran MiXCR on the multiplex PCR reads. Of about 250,000 distinct CDR3 sequences listed, about 20% were seen once; the top ten hold 50% to 75%. This sample is part of a study of T cells in Graves' hyperthyroidism and ophthalmopathy. Regarding the study as a whole: A 13 V-J signature model discriminated ophthalmopathy versus stable hyperthyroidism.

Source material: blood. The clonotype was recovered from a man younger than 40 with Graves' ophthalmopathy. The chain links TRBV15 to TRBJ2-6, with 8 bases fitting TRBD2. The CDR3 sequence is CATRLVGRAGVGANVLTF. DNA of the CDR3: TGTGCCACCAGACTTGTCGGACGAGCGGGAGTTGGGGCCAACGTCCTGACTTTC.